Listed below are T cell receptor beta chains from one sample, sequenced in a study of CXCR3-negative and CXCR3-positive naive CD8 T cells. With the 5' RACE reads reprocessed, TCRdb shows one record per CDR3 protein and no DNA. Its listing shows about 150,000 distinct CDR3 sequences. The sample consisted of naive CXCR3+ CD8+ T cells from blood. These receptors were collected from a human donor in good health. Some clones in this sample may be carry-over from other donors' samples. Both conserved end residues are part of each CDR3.

>TRBV14|TRBJ2-7
CASSQDRADSSYEQYF
>TRBV19|TRBJ2-7
CASSMDSPYEQYF
>TRBV7-9|TRBJ1-3
CASSYDSWSGNTIYF
>TRBV4-3|TRBJ2-7
CASSQDFWQKEYEQYF
>TRBV29-1|TRBJ2-3
CSVDPTQGAHADTQYF
>TRBV10-3|TRBJ1-1
CAISESGTEAFF
>TRBV12-3/TRBV12-4|TRBJ2-1
CASSTNGGRGVSYNEQFF
>TRBV7-9|TRBJ2-3
CASNNPGKYIDTQYF
>TRBV28|TRBJ1-5
CASSFAGMGNQPQHF
>TRBV28|TRBJ2-1
CASSFGLAQFF
>TRBV28|TRBJ2-3
CASRGTDTQYF
>TRBV5-1|TRBJ2-7
CASSLALAGIVDEQYF
>TRBV28|TRBJ1-2
CASSPGQGGYGYTF
>TRBV29-1|TRBJ1-1
CSVEIGSGVGEAFF
>TRBV29-1|TRBJ1-1
CSVAPGLTTLEAFF
>TRBV20-1|TRBJ2-1
CSATPPASGPRPRNEQFF
>TRBV10-3|TRBJ2-2
CAISESKTGELFF
>TRBV29-1|TRBJ2-1
CSVTGQNLYNGQFF
>TRBV12-3/TRBV12-4|TRBJ1-1
CASRPYFESGTEAFF
>TRBV12-3/TRBV12-4|TRBJ2-1
CASSPQGHKEQFF
>TRBV10-1|TRBJ2-7
CASRRLGGETYEQYF
>TRBV3-1|TRBJ2-7
CASSQDPIPYEQYF